Sequencing of this TCR beta chain was carried out in a study of T cell repertoires in cytomegalovirus infection (dated by TCRdb to the late 2010s). As for the study more broadly: The peptide stimulations were aimed at well-studied HLA-B-restricted epitopes as well as recently identified HLA-C-restricted CMV epitopes, whose presentation resists viral immunomodulation. The HLA type of each donor mattered for the analysis, because public TCR beta signatures pointed to carriage of CMV infection along with the matching HLA type. Results and caveats for the whole study, not just this receptor: Carriers of CMV infection plus the relevant HLA type were discriminated by the cumulative frequency of public TCR beta family members in the study cohort and in an independent approximately 400-donor cohort. The ex vivo response was dominated by HLA-C-restricted CMV-specific TCR beta clonotypes, and the single most frequent clonotype in two of eight donors was supplied by these HLA-C-restricted clonotypes.

Sequencing was carried out with an Illumina HiSeq 1500. Starting from the raw public reads, TCRdb applied fastp trimming at Q25, assembled clones with MiXCR and retained in-frame beta chains. Rows are unified per CDR3 protein, each entry keeping the most common DNA and genes. The sample table shows about 330,000 distinct CDR3 sequences, and nearly 35% are seen once. The top ten hold approximately 12% of the sample. Notes on this clonotype: Its antigen remains undetermined. There are no base qualities to consult, and no much larger clone falls within one base.

What the treatment or condition label conveys for this sample: in vitro stimulation with specific CMV peptide epitopes to enrich CMV-specific T cells. The source is a human donor in good health (CMV status not recorded). Some clones in this sample may be carry-over from other donors' samples. This specimen consisted of cultured PBMCs, obtained from culture after CMV antigen stimulation.

The CDR3 protein is CASSRAGTMGTEAFF. DNA sequence: TGCGCCAGCAGCCGCGCGGGGACGATGGGCACTGAAGCTTTCTTT. This receptor chain uses TRBV5-1 and TRBJ1-1, and the D gene may be TRBD1, 5 bases matching. V loses 4 bases of germline sequence and J loses 4 bases, and the interval between the two ends is 17 bases. The CDR3 covers 15 residues, taking in both the cysteine and the phenylalanine. The only DNA kept is the CDR3, 45 bases in frame from the first base. The germline V gene specifies SGHRS as CDR1 and YFSETQ as CDR2.